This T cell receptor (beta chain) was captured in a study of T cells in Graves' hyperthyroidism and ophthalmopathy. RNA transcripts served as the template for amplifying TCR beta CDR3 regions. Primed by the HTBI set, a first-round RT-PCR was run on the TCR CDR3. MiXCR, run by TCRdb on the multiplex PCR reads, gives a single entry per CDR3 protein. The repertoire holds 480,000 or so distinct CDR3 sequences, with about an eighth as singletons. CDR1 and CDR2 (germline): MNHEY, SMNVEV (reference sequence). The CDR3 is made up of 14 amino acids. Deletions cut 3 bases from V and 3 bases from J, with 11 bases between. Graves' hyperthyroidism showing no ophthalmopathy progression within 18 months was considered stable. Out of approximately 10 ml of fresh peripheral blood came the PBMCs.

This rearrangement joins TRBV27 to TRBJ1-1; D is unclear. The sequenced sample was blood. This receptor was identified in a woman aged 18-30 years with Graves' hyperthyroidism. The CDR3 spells CASSFLGRDTEAFF. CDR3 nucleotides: TGTGCCAGCAGTTTCCTAGGACGCGACACTGAAGCTTTCTTT.